The 18 T cell receptor beta chains given below trace back to one sample, sequenced in a study of T cell responses to AZD1222 COVID-19 vaccine. The repertoire was sequenced with immunoSEQ multiplex PCR; TCRdb's copy has only in-frame clones and lacks some. This sample carries approximately 170,000 clones, around 88% of them seen once, and the ten largest clones take 0.85% to 1.1%. The sequences come from peripheral blood, collected 28 days after the second AZD1222 dose. The receptor set was obtained from an adult who received the AZD1222 COVID-19 vaccine.

This rearrangement joins TRBV30 to TRBJ2-3; D could derive from TRBD1 or TRBD2 (6 bases each). V lost 3 bases to trimming and J lost 4 bases, with 11 bases between them. The CDR3 loop spans 13 amino acids. Germline assignment: CDR1 GTSNPN and CDR2 SVGIG (reference sequence). The CDR3 spells CAWSYREADTQYF. The CDR3, as DNA: TGTGCCTGGAGCTACAGGGAGGCAGATACGCAGTATTTT.

The V gene is TRBV7-9, the J gene TRBJ2-7, with D perhaps matching TRBD1 (6 bases). V lost 2 bases to trimming and J lost 1 base, with 18 bases between them. The CDR3 length is 17 residues. Germline-derived CDR1 and CDR2 are SEHNR and FQNEAQ (reference sequence). The CDR3 bases are TGTGCCAGCAGCTTATTCCCAGCGGACAGATCATCCTACGAGCAGTACTTC. The encoded protein is CASSLFPADRSSYEQYF. Complete variable domain (other parts from reference TRBV7-9 and TRBJ2-7): DTGVSQNPRHKITKRGQNVTFRCDPISEHNRLYWYRQTLGQGPEFLTYFQNEAQLEKSRLLSDRFSAERPKGSFSTLEIQRTEQGDSAMYLCASSLFPADRSSYEQYFGPGTRLTVT.

The CDR3 DNA reads as TGCGCCAGCAAAACTAGCGGGGGGAGTGGAGATACGCAGTATTTT. It specifies CASKTSGGSGDTQYF. The genes are TRBV5-1 and TRBJ2-3, with 12 bases aligning to TRBD2. The CDR3 extends over 15 amino acids. The germline V gene has CDR1 SGHRS and CDR2 YFSETQ. Losses at the gene ends were 6 bases for V and 5 bases for J; bases not matched to a gene: 7.

This chain connects TRBV5-1 to TRBJ2-7; the D is unclear. The CDR3 sequence is 13 residues long. Germline assignment: CDR1 SGHRS and CDR2 YFSETQ. Trimming took off 0 bases at V and 5 bases at J, with 9 bases between the two ends. CDR3 sequence: CASSLEASHEQYF. CDR3 nucleotides: TGCGCCAGCAGCTTGGAAGCGAGCCACGAGCAGTACTTC.

The rearrangement uses TRBV7-9 and TRBJ1-2, with 8 bases matching TRBD1. The CDR3 consists of 15 residues. Trimming at V came to 5 bases and at J to 7 bases, leaving 12 bases not matched to a gene. Germline CDR1 is SEHNR and CDR2 is FQNEAQ (reference sequence). The CDR3 DNA reads TGTGCCAGCAGCCGCAGCACAGGGGGGCGCGGTGGCTACACCTTC. As protein: CASSRSTGGRGGYTF.

This clone was detected once. This chain connects TRBV6-5 to TRBJ2-2; TRBD2 might be the D (6 bases). Germline V CDR1 and CDR2: MNHEY, SVGAGI. V gave up 6 bases and J gave up 1 base, with 9 bases separating them. This CDR3 is 14 amino acids long. The CDR3 protein is CASSRGKNTGELFF. For the CDR3, the DNA is TGTGCCAGCAGCCGGGGGAAGAACACCGGGGAGCTGTTTTTT.

The chain employs TRBV28 and TRBJ1-2, with TRBD1 matching over 7 bases. CDR1 and CDR2 from the germline V gene are MDHEN and SYDVKM. Losses at the gene ends were 3 bases for V and 7 bases for J; bases not matched to a gene: 2. There are 12 residues in the CDR3. CDR3 residues: CASSFRGGGYTF. CDR3 DNA: TGTGCCAGCAGTTTCAGGGGGGGTGGCTACACCTTC.

The chain employs TRBV6-2 or TRBV6-3 and TRBJ1-1, with D unclear. The CDR3 length is 13 residues. The germline V and J ends were trimmed by 2 bases and 1 base, with 5 bases remaining between them. The germline V gene encodes CDR1 MNHEY and CDR2 SVGEGT. The CDR3 DNA follows: TGTGCCAGCAGTTACCTAGGGAACACTGAAGCTTTCTTT. Amino acid sequence: CASSYLGNTEAFF.

The V call is TRBV4-3, the J call TRBJ2-5; D could derive from TRBD1 or TRBD2 (5 bases each). The CDR3 totals 14 residues. The V end lost 4 bases, the J end lost 4 bases, and 13 bases lay between the germline ends. Germline values: CDR1 LGHNA, CDR2 YSLEER. The CDR3 reads CASSPRARGETQYF. CDR3 DNA sequence: TGCGCCAGCAGCCCCAGGGCCCGGGGAGAGACCCAGTACTTC.

The rearrangement joins TRBV5-1 to TRBJ1-6; 7 bases match TRBD1. The length of the CDR3 is 13 residues. Germline V gene data show CDR1 as SGHRS and CDR2 as YFSETQ. Trimming removed 4 bases from V and 9 bases from J; junction bases left unmatched: 4. The CDR3, as DNA: TGCGCCAGCAGCACTGACAGGGTTTCACCCCTCCACTTT. It yields the protein CASSTDRVSPLHF.

This sequence joins TRBV9 and TRBJ1-6; TRBD1 aligns across 7 bases. This CDR3 is 16 amino acids long. Per the germline V gene, CDR1 is SGDLS and CDR2 is YYNGEE. V gave up 3 bases and J gave up 2 bases; unmatched junction bases: 5. This CDR3 is CASSDLGQPYNSPLHF. CDR3 nucleotide sequence: TGTGCCAGCAGCGATCTGGGACAGCCCTATAATTCACCCCTCCACTTT.

The CDR3 sequence: CASSATGYSNQPQHF. DNA for the CDR3: TGTGCCAGCAGCGCGACAGGTTATAGCAATCAGCCCCAGCATTTT. The gene calls are TRBV9 and TRBJ1-5; D is perhaps TRBD1 (6 bases). The germline V gene encodes CDR1 SGDLS and CDR2 YYNGEE. The CDR3 has 15 residues. The V end lost 3 bases, the J end lost 0 bases, and 10 bases lay between the germline ends.

This clone was picked up a small number of times. This chain links TRBV19 with TRBJ2-7, with D possibly matching TRBD2 (6 bases). In germline, CDR1 is LNHDA, CDR2 SQIVND (reference sequence). The V end was cut by 8 bases, the J end by 0 bases, with 17 bases between. CDR3 length: 15 amino acids. DNA of the CDR3: TGTGCCAGTGGGCCAATGGGGCGGGGCTCCTACGAGCAGTACTTC. It specifies CASGPMGRGSYEQYF.

As DNA, the CDR3 is TGTGCCAGCAGCTTTAGTTATAGCGGGACAGGGGGAAATCAGCCCCAGCATTTT. The encoded protein is CASSFSYSGTGGNQPQHF. V and J are TRBV5-6 and TRBJ1-5, with 11 nucleotides matching TRBD1. This CDR3 spans 18 amino acids. With 2 bases clipped from V and 4 bases from J, the junction kept 11 bases outside the gene matches. Germline CDR1 is SGHDT and CDR2 is YYEEEE.

This clone is a singleton in its sample. The chain uses TRBV9 and TRBJ2-2, with D hard to call. V lost 3 bases, J lost 2 bases, and 8 bases lay in between. From germline, CDR1 is SGDLS and CDR2 YYNGEE. The CDR3 is 14 amino acids. The CDR3 coding sequence is TGTGCCAGCAGCGCGTTTGACAACACCGGGGAGCTGTTTTTT. Translation gives CASSAFDNTGELFF.

V gene TRBV7-8 combines with J gene TRBJ1-1, with D unresolved. CDR1 and CDR2 from the germline V gene are SGHVS and FQNEAQ. This CDR3 is built from 12 residues. V lost 2 bases and J 7 bases, leaving 8 bases between the germline ends. The CDR3 loop is CASSLILDEAFF. The CDR3, as DNA: TGTGCCAGCAGCTTAATATTGGATGAAGCTTTCTTT.

V usage is TRBV19 and J usage is TRBJ2-5, with 7 bases matching TRBD2. Per germline, CDR1 LNHDA and CDR2 SQIVND (reference sequence). The V gene end was trimmed by 2 bases and the J gene end by 2 bases; junction bases not matched to a gene: 5. The CDR3 is made up of 15 amino acids. CDR3 protein: CASSISGTGQETQYF. CDR3 nucleotides: TGTGCCAGTAGTATAAGCGGGACTGGTCAAGAGACCCAGTACTTC.

There are a few counts of this clone. The chain is built from TRBV4-2 and TRBJ2-7, with a tentative D call TRBD1 (6 bases). CDR1 and CDR2 (germline): LGHNA, YNFKEQ. The CDR3 loop spans 16 amino acids. Between the trimmed V and J ends, which lost 0 bases and 0 bases, there was a span of 12 bases. The CDR3 protein is CASSQEGQPDSYEQYF. The CDR3 nucleotides are TGTGCCAGCAGCCAAGAAGGACAGCCCGACTCCTACGAGCAGTACTTC.